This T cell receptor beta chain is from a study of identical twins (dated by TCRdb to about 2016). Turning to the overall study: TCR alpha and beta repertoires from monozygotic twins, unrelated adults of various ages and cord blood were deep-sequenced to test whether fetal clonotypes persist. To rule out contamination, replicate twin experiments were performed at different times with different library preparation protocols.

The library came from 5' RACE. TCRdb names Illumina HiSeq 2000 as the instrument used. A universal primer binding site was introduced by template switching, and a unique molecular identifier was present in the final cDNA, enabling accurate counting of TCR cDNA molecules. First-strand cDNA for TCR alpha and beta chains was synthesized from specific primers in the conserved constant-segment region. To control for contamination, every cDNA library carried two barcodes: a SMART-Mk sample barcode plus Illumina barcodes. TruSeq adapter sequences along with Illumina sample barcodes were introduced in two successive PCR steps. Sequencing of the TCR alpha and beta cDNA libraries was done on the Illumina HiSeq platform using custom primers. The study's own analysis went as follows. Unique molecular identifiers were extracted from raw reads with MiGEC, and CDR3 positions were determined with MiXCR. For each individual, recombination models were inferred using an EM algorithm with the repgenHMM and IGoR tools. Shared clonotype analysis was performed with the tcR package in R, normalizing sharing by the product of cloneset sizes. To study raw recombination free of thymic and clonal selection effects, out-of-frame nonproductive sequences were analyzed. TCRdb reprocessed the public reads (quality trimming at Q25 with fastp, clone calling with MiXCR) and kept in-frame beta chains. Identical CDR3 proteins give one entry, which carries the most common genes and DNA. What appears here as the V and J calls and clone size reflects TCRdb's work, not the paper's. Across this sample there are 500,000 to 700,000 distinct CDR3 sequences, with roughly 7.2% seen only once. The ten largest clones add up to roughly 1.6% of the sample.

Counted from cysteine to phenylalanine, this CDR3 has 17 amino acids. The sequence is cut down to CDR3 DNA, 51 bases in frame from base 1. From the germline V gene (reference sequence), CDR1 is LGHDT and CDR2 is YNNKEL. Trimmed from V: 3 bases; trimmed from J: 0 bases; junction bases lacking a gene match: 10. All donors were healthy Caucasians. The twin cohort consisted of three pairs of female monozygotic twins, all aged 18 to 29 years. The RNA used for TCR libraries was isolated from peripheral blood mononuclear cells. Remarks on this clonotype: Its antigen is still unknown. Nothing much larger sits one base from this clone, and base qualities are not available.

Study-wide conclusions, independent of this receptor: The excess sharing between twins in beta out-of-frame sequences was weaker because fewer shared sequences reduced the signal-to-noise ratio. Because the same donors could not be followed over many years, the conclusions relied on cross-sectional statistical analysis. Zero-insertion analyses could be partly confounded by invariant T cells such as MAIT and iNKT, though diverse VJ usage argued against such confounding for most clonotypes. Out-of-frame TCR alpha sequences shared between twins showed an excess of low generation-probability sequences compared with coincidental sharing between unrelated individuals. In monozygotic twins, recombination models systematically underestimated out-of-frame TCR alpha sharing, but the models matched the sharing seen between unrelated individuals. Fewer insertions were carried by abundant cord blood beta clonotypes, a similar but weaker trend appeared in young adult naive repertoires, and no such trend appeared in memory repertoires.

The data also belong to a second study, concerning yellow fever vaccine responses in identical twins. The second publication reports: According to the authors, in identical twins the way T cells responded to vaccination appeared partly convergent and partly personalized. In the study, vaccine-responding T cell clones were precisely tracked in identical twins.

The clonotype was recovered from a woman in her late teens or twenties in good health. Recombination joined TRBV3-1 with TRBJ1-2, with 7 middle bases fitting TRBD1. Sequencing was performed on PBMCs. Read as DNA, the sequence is TGTGCCAGCAGCCAGAGGAGCGGGGACAGTACTAACTATGGCTACACCTTC. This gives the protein CASSQRSGDSTNYGYTF.